Shown below are 20 T cell receptor beta chains from a single sample sequenced in a study of cytomegalovirus exposure and HLA in healthy donors. This PCR relied on a set of 60 Vbeta primers and 13 Jbeta primers. Profiled with immunoSEQ multiplex PCR; TCRdb holds only in-frame clones, not every one. The table records 130,000 to 150,000 clones, roughly 80% of them present only once. The material sequenced was PBMCs. These receptors were collected from a man in his forties in good health and CMV-seropositive.

The chain links TRBV27 to TRBJ2-1, with D unclear. This CDR3 is built from 15 residues. Germline-derived CDR1 and CDR2 are MNHEY and SMNVEV (reference sequence). Trimming removed 0 bases at V and 2 bases at J, with 8 bases between. The CDR3 region has the DNA TGTGCCAGCAGTTTATCCCTACGCACCTACAATGAGCAGTTCTTC. Protein: CASSLSLRTYNEQFF.

The chain combines TRBV11-2 with TRBJ2-3; D unclear. The germline V gene encodes CDR1 SGHAT and CDR2 FQNNGV. CDR3 size: 13 residues. Trimming pared 5 bases from V and 4 bases from J, leaving 10 bases between. The CDR3 is CASSAYLADTQYF. The CDR3 DNA sequence: TGTGCCAGCAGCGCCTACTTGGCAGATACGCAGTATTTT.

This sequence joins TRBV19 and TRBJ2-1, with D tentatively TRBD2 (5 bases). CDR1 is LNHDA and CDR2 is SQIVND in the germline V gene (reference sequence). Trimming stripped 6 bases from V and 0 bases from J, with 12 bases between. This CDR3 spans 15 amino acids. CDR3: CASSPVTSSYNEQFF. Written as DNA, the CDR3 is TGTGCCAGTAGCCCCGTCACTAGCTCCTACAATGAGCAGTTCTTC.

The chain employs TRBV7-6 and TRBJ2-2; D remains ambiguous. This CDR3 contains 11 residues. The germline CDR1 and CDR2 sequences are SGHVS and FNYEAQ. Deletions cut 2 bases from V and 7 bases from J, with 2 bases between. DNA of the CDR3: TGTGCCAGCAGCTTATACGGGGAGCTGTTTTTT. Translation gives CASSLYGELFF.

This clone was counted a single time. The chain carries TRBV19 and TRBJ2-2; TRBD2 matches 8 bases. Germline loops: CDR1 LNHDA, CDR2 SQIVND (reference sequence). The CDR3 has 15 amino acids. The ends lost 8 bases at V and 4 bases at J; junction bases unmatched: 9. In DNA, the CDR3 is TGTGCCAGTGGAAGCGGGGGTAGGGGCACCGGGGAGCTGTTTTTT. It encodes CASGSGGRGTGELFF.

The V and J genes are TRBV6-6 and TRBJ2-7, with 8 positions matching TRBD2. Germline CDR1 reads MNHNY; CDR2 reads SVGAGI (reference sequence). V trimming: 6 bases; J trimming: 7 bases; junction bases outside the gene matches: 8. CDR3 length: 13 amino acids. The CDR3 here is CASSPGGGQEQYF. The CDR3 nucleotides read TGTGCCAGCAGCCCGGGGGGGGGCCAGGAGCAGTACTTC.

The chain has TRBV5-1 and TRBJ1-2; TRBD1 agrees at 10 bases. CDR1 is SGHRS and CDR2 is YFSETQ in the germline V gene. Trimming removed 4 bases from V and 2 bases from J; junction bases left unmatched: 2. The CDR3 length is 14 residues. The CDR3 is CASSAGQGNYGYTF. In DNA, the CDR3 is TGCGCCAGCAGCGCGGGACAGGGGAACTATGGCTACACCTTC. The entire variable domain, with the rest obtained from reference TRBV5-1 and TRBJ1-2, is as follows: KAGVTQTPRYLIKTRGQQVTLSCSPISGHRSVSWYQQTPGQGLQFLFEYFSETQRNKGNFPGRFSGRQFSNSRSEMNVSTLELGDSALYLCASSAGQGNYGYTFGSGTRLTVV.

This chain joins TRBV6-5 and TRBJ2-4, with 7 bases aligning to TRBD2. Germline assignment: CDR1 MNHEY and CDR2 SVGAGI. Trimming cost V 8 bases and J 4 bases; bases outside gene matches: 5. The CDR3 covers 13 residues. The CDR3 DNA reads as TGTGCCAGCGCGGGAGTCCCTAAAAACATTCAGTACTTC. It is translated as CASAGVPKNIQYF.

For this clone: A much larger clone differs from this one at a single base, so this may be a read error. The J gene is TRBJ2-5, the V gene TRBV7-9; the match to TRBD2 covers 8 bases. Gene TRBJ2-7 matches the end of the DNA better, so the J call may be wrong. The germline gives CDR1 SEHNR, CDR2 FQNEAQ (reference sequence). This CDR3 is built from 14 residues. This CDR3 is CASRPGGSSYEQYF. The CDR3 region has the DNA TGTGCCAGCAGACCGGGGGGGAGCTCCTACGAGCAGTACTTC.

The chain combines TRBV27 with TRBJ2-5; 8 nucleotides line up with TRBD2. CDR3 length: 14 residues. V shed 7 bases and J 0 bases; nucleotides not matched to a gene: 4. The V gene's germline CDR1 is MNHEY and CDR2 SMNVEV (reference sequence). CDR3 region: CASKSGGYQETQYF. The CDR3 DNA reads as TGTGCCAGCAAGTCGGGGGGGTACCAAGAGACCCAGTACTTC.

V usage is TRBV5-1 and J usage is TRBJ2-5; tentatively, D is TRBD1 (5 bases). CDR1 and CDR2 from the germline V gene are SGHRS and YFSETQ. V lost 6 bases, J lost 5 bases, and 20 bases lay in between. The CDR3 loop spans 15 amino acids. The CDR3 bases are TGCGCCAGCATTTCCGGGCCCTCAGGGCCGGAGACCCAGTACTTC. Translation gives CASISGPSGPETQYF. Full variable domain (rest looked up from reference TRBV5-1 and TRBJ2-5): KAGVTQTPRYLIKTRGQQVTLSCSPISGHRSVSWYQQTPGQGLQFLFEYFSETQRNKGNFPGRFSGRQFSNSRSEMNVSTLELGDSALYLCASISGPSGPETQYFGPGTRLLVL.

The chain is built from TRBV29-1 and TRBJ1-1; perhaps TRBD1 as D (6 bases). Trimming stripped 7 bases from V and 4 bases from J, with 16 bases between. The CDR3 runs to 13 residues. Per the germline V gene, CDR1 is SQVTM and CDR2 is ANQGSEA. The CDR3 region has the DNA TGCAGCGGGGGGCAGGGGACGGGCACTGAAGCTTTCTTT. This translates into CSGGQGTGTEAFF.

The chain carries TRBV30 and TRBJ2-1; possible D gene TRBD2, 5 bases. The V end lost 7 bases, the J end lost 0 bases, and 13 bases lay between the germline ends. The germline CDR1 and CDR2 sequences are GTSNPN and SVGIG (reference sequence). The CDR3 runs 14 residues. Here the CDR3 reads CASSAVHSYNEQFF. Written as DNA, the CDR3 is TGTGCCTCATCAGCGGTACACTCCTACAATGAGCAGTTCTTC.

The chain has TRBV27 and TRBJ1-6, with TRBD1 matching 11 bases. This CDR3 is 18 amino acids long. The germline CDR1 and CDR2 sequences are MNHEY and SMNVEV (reference sequence). Trimming removed 5 bases from V and 0 bases from J; junction bases left unmatched: 6. The CDR3 DNA is TGTGCCAGCAGTCTAGGGACAGGGGGGCGCTCCTATAATTCACCCCTCCACTTT. Its translation: CASSLGTGGRSYNSPLHF.

Only a few counts were recorded for this clone. The chain couples TRBV7-2 to TRBJ2-1; D is uncertain. Trimming removed 5 bases at V and 5 bases at J, with 10 bases between. CDR1 and CDR2 from the germline V gene are SGHTA and FQGNSA. The CDR3 is 13 amino acids. This CDR3 is CASSPSRDNEQFF. DNA for the CDR3: TGTGCCAGCAGCCCAAGTCGGGACAATGAGCAGTTCTTC.

This clone occurred once. The chain has TRBV28 and TRBJ1-3, with D uncertain. Germline V gene data show CDR1 as MDHEN and CDR2 as SYDVKM. The V end lost 5 bases, the J end lost 4 bases, and 9 bases lay between the germline ends. The CDR3 length is 13 residues. CDR3: CASSTTPGNTIYF. As DNA, the CDR3 is TGTGCCAGCAGTACGACTCCAGGAAACACCATATATTTT.

The chain combines TRBV2 with TRBJ1-5, with D perhaps TRBD1 (5 bases). The V gene lost 7 bases and the J gene lost 5 bases, with 12 bases spanning the gap. Germline CDR1 and CDR2: SNHLY and FYNNEI. CDR3 length equals 13 residues. Here the CDR3 reads CASKLDNHQPQHF. The CDR3, as DNA: TGTGCCAGCAAACTGGACAACCATCAGCCCCAGCATTTT.

The chain carries TRBV9 and TRBJ2-7, with 7 bases lining up with TRBD1. In germline, CDR1 is SGDLS, CDR2 YYNGEE. The length of the CDR3 is 14 residues. V lost 4 bases to trimming and J lost 2 bases; unmatched junction nucleotides: 6. As DNA, the CDR3 is TGTGCCAGCAGCCCCCTCGGGACAGCCTACGAGCAGTACTTC. Its protein product is CASSPLGTAYEQYF.

The gene calls are TRBV5-1 and TRBJ1-3; TRBD1 matches 9 bases. The V gene end was trimmed by 4 bases and the J gene end by 1 base; junction bases not matched to a gene: 3. The germline gives CDR1 SGHRS, CDR2 YFSETQ. The CDR3 sequence is 15 residues long. The CDR3 region is CASSPGTGSGNTIYF. The CDR3 DNA sequence: TGCGCCAGCAGCCCTGGGACAGGGTCTGGAAACACCATATATTTT.

The genes are TRBV6-6 and TRBJ2-1; D may be TRBD2 (6 bases). The CDR3 sequence is 13 residues long. V was clipped by 2 bases and J by 4 bases, with 6 bases between them. Germline CDR1 is MNHNY and CDR2 is SVGAGI (reference sequence). The CDR3 sequence is CASSYRGYNEQFF. CDR3 coding DNA: TGTGCCAGCAGTTACCGGGGGTACAATGAGCAGTTCTTC.